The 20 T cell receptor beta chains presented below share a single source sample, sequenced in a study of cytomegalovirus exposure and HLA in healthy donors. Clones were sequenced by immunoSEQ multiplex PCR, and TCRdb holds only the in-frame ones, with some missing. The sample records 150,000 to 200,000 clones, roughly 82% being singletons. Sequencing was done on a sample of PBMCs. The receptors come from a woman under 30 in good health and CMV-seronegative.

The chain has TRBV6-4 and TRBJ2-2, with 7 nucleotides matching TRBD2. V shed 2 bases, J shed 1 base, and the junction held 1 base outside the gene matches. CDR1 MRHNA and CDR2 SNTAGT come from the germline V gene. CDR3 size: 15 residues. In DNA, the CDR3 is TGTGCCAGCAGTGACGGGGAGGGGAACACCGGGGAGCTGTTTTTT. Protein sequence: CASSDGEGNTGELFF.

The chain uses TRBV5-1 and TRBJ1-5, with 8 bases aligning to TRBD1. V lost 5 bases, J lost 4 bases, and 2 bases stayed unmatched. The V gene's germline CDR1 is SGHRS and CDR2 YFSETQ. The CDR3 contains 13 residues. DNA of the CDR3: TGCGCCAGCAGTCGGGACAGGAATCAGCCCCAGCATTTT. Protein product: CASSRDRNQPQHF.

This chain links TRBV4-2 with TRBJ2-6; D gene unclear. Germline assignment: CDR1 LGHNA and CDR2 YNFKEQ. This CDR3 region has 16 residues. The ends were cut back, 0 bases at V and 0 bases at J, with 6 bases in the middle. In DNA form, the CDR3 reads TGTGCCAGCAGCCAAGATGGCAGCTCTGGGGCCAACGTCCTGACTTTC. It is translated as CASSQDGSSGANVLTF.

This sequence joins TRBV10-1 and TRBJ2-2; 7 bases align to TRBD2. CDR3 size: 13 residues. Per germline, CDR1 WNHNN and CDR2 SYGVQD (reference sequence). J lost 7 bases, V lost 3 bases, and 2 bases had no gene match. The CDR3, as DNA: TGCGCCAGCAGTGAAGCGGGGATCGGGGAGCTGTTTTTT. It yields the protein CASSEAGIGELFF.

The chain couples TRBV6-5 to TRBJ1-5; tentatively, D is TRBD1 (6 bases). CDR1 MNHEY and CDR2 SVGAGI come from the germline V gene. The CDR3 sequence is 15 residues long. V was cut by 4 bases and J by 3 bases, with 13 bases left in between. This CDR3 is CASSSRDRFNQPQHF. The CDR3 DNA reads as TGTGCCAGCAGTTCCCGAGACAGGTTCAATCAGCCCCAGCATTTT.

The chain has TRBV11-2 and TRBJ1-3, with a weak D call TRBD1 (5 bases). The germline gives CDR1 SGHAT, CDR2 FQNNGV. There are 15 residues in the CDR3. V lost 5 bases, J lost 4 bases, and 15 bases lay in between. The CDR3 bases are TGTGCCAGCAGCCCCCTTCGCCAGGGAGGAAACACCATATATTTT. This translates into CASSPLRQGGNTIYF.

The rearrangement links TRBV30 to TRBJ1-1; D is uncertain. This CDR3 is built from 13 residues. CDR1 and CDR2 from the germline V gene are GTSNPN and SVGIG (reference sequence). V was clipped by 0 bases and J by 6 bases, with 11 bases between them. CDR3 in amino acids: CAWSVSGEPEAFF. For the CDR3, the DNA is TGTGCCTGGAGTGTATCCGGGGAACCTGAAGCTTTCTTT.

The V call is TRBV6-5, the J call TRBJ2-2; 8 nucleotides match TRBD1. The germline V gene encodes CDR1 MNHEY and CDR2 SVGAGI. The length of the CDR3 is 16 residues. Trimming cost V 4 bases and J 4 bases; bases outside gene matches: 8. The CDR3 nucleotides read TGTGCCAGCAGTTCAAGGGACAGGCGAATCACCGGGGAGCTGTTTTTT. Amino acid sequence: CASSSRDRRITGELFF.

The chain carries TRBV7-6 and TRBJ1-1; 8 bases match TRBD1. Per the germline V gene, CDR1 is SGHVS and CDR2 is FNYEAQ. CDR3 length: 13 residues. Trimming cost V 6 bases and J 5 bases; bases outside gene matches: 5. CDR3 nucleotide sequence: TGTGCCAGCAGAGACAGGGGAAGGACTGAAGCTTTCTTT. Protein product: CASRDRGRTEAFF.

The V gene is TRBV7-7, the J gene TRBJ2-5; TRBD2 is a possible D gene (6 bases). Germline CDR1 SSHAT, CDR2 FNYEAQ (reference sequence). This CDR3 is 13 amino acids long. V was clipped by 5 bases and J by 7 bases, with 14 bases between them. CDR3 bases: TGTGCCAGCAGCGGCAGGGCCGGGGGGACCCAGTACTTC. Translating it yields CASSGRAGGTQYF.

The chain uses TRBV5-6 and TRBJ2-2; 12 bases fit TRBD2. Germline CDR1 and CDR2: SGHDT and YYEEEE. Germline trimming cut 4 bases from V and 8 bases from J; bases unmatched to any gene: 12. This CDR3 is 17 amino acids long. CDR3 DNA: TGTGCCAGCAGCAAACGACTAGCGGGGGCCGGTGTTGGGGAGCTGTTTTTT. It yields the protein CASSKRLAGAGVGELFF.

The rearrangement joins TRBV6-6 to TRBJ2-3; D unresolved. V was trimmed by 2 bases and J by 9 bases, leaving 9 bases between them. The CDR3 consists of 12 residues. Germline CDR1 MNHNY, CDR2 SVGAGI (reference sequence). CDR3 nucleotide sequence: TGTGCCAGCAGTTACCTGGCAGTCACGCAGTATTTT. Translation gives CASSYLAVTQYF.

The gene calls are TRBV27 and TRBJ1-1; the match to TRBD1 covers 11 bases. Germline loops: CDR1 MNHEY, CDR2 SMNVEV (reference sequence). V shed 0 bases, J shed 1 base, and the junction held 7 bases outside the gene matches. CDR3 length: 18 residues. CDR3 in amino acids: CASSLSRTGGLSNTEAFF. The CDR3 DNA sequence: TGTGCCAGCAGTTTATCCCGGACAGGGGGCTTGTCGAACACTGAAGCTTTCTTT.

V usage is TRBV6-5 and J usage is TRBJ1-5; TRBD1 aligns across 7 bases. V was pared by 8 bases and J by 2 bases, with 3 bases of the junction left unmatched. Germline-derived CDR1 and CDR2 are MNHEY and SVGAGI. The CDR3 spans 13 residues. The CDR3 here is CASGDRGNQPQHF. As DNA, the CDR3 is TGTGCCAGCGGAGACAGGGGCAATCAGCCCCAGCATTTT.

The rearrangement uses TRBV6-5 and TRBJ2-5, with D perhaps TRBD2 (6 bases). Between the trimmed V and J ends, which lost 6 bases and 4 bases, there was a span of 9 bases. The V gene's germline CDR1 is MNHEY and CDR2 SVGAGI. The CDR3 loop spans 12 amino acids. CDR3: CASRGSGETQYF. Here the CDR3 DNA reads TGTGCCAGCAGGGGTAGCGGAGAGACCCAGTACTTC.

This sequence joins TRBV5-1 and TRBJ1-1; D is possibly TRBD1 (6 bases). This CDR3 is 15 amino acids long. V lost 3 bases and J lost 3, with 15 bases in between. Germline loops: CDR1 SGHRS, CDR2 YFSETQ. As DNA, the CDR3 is TGCGCCAGCAGCTGGAAAACAGGGTTCGACACTGAAGCTTTCTTT. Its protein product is CASSWKTGFDTEAFF.

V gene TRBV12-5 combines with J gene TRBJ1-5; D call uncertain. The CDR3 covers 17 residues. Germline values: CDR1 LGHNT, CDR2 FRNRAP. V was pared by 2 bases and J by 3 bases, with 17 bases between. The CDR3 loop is CASGLSSRALPNQPQHF. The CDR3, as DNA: TGTGCTAGTGGTTTGTCGTCTCGAGCCCTTCCCAATCAGCCCCAGCATTTT.

The CDR3 DNA is TGTGCCAGCAGTGACTCGGGCGAGACCTCCCGAACTTTCTTT. It specifies CASSDSGETSRTFF. The rearrangement joins TRBV6-4 to TRBJ1-1; D is unclear. The length of the CDR3 is 14 residues. CDR1 and CDR2 from the germline V gene are MRHNA and SNTAGT. Trimming took 0 bases from V and 12 from J, leaving 17 bases between them.

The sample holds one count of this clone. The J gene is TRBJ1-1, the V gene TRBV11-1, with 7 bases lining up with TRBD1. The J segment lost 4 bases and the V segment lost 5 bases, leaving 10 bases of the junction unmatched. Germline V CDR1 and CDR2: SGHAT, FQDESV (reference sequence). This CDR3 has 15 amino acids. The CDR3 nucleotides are TGTGCCAGCAGCCCAGCCTCAGGGGGGAGCACTGAAGCTTTCTTT. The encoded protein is CASSPASGGSTEAFF.

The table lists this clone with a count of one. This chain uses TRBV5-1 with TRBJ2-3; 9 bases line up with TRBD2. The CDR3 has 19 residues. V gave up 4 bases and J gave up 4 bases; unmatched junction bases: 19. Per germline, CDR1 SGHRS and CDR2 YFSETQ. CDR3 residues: CASSPFFVGGGASADTQYF. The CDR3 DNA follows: TGCGCCAGCAGCCCCTTCTTCGTTGGCGGGGGGGCCTCGGCAGATACGCAGTATTTT.